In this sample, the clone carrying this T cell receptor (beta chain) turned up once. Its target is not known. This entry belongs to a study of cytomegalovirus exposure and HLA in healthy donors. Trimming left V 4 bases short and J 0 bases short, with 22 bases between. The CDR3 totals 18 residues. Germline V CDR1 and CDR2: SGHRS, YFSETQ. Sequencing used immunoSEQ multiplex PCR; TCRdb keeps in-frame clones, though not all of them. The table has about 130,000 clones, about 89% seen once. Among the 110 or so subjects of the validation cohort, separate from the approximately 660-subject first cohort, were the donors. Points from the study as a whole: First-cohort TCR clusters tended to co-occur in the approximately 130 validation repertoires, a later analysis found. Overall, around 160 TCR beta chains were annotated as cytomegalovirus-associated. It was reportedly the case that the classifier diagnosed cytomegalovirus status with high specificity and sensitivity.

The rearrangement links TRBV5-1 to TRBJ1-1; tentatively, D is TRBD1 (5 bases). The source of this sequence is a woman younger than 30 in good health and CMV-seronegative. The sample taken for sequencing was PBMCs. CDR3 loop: CASSLTGVTTRMNTEAFF. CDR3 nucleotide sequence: TGCGCCAGCAGCCTGACGGGGGTCACGACTCGCATGAACACTGAAGCTTTCTTT.